This entry is about one TCR beta chain. Its matching antigen is unknown. CDR3 size: 14 residues. Germline CDR1 is SEHNR and CDR2 is FQNEAQ (reference sequence). Each CDR3 protein gets one entry in TCRdb, which reprocessed the 5' RACE reads and gives no DNA. The listing records hundreds of thousands of distinct CDR3 sequences. This record comes from a study of monozygotic twins with inflammatory bowel disease. Study-wide results and limits: No detectable difference in repertoire similarity separated concordant from discordant twins, possibly as a result of limited power.

Sequencing used blood. The TCR comes from a human donor with ulcerative colitis or Crohn's disease, or a healthy co-twin of an affected twin (not recorded which). This sequence joins TRBV7-9 and TRBJ2-7. The CDR3: CASSLGRFGYEQYF.